A selection of T cell receptor beta chains follows, all from one sample in a study of T cell responses to AZD1222 COVID-19 vaccine. Libraries were prepared by immunoSEQ multiplex PCR; TCRdb keeps only in-frame clonotypes and omits some of them. The sample holds about 130,000 clones; 88% are singletons and the top ten take 15% to 20%. This specimen consisted of peripheral blood, obtained on day 0 of MenACWY control vaccination. These TCRs come from an adult in good health. Both conserved end residues are part of each CDR3. D genes are given only for firm matches. Some rows have no size entry. The others give once, few or many, or a class for an expanded clone.

D gene	clone size	V gene	J gene	CDR3 DNA	CDR3 protein
TRBD1	-	TRBV28	TRBJ1-4	TGTGCCAGCAGTTTCGGGGACAGGGGTGAAAAACTGTTTTTT	CASSFGDRGEKLFF
TRBD1	-	TRBV6-6	TRBJ1-1	TGTGCCAGCAGTGGATCCCTCGGGACAGGGGCGAACACTGAAGCTTTCTTT	CASSGSLGTGANTEAFF
-	-	TRBV18	TRBJ1-1	TGTGCCAGCTCACCAGGGGTAAACACTGAAGCTTTCTTT	CASSPGVNTEAFF
TRBD1	-	TRBV5-4	TRBJ2-7	TGTGCCAGCACCTCGGGACAGGGATCCTACGAGCAGTACTTC	CASTSGQGSYEQYF
-	-	TRBV2	TRBJ1-2	TGTGCCAGCACCGCAGGCAGGCAGGAATGGTACACCTTC	CASTAGRQEWYTF
-	-	TRBV19	TRBJ2-3	TGTGCCAGTAGTCTCGGACTATTCACAGATACGCAGTATTTT	CASSLGLFTDTQYF
-	-	TRBV5-1	TRBJ1-1	TGCGCCAGCAGCTTGTGGGGTTCCTTCACTGAAGCTTTCTTT	CASSLWGSFTEAFF
-	few	TRBV6-1	TRBJ2-7	TGTGCCAGCAGTGAAGCGGGATCCCCCTCCGAGCAGTACTTC	CASSEAGSPSEQYF
-	-	TRBV15	TRBJ2-7	TGTGCCACCAAACAGGAGTCAAACTACGAGCAGTACTTC	CATKQESNYEQYF
TRBD2	few	TRBV6-5	TRBJ2-1	TGTGCCAGCAGTTATAATGGACTAGAATACAATGAGCAGTTCTTC	CASSYNGLEYNEQFF
-	once	TRBV7-3	TRBJ2-7	TGTGCCAGCAGCCTCGGTTCGGGAGTTAACTACGAGCAGTACTTC	CASSLGSGVNYEQYF
-	-	TRBV5-6	TRBJ2-3	TGTGCCAGCAGCTCCAATTCGCAAACCCGCACAGATACGCAGTATTTT	CASSSNSQTRTDTQYF
-	-	TRBV21-1	TRBJ1-2	TGTGCCAGCAGCAAAGAGAGGACAGACAGCCACAAAGGCTACACCTTC	CASSKERTDSHKGYTF
-	-	TRBV10-3	TRBJ2-1	TGTGCCATCAGCCGACAGGTCTCCTACAATGAGCAGTTCTTC	CAISRQVSYNEQFF
-	-	TRBV11-2	TRBJ2-7	TGTGCCAGCAGCTCGTCTAGCGTTTCCTACGAGCAGTACTTC	CASSSSSVSYEQYF
-	once	TRBV19	TRBJ2-2	TGTGCCACCCACGAGGGGGCGGGGTGGAGCACCGGGGAGCTGTTTTTT	CATHEGAGWSTGELFF
-	-	TRBV6-5	TRBJ2-7	TGTGCCAGCAGCATTGCGGGGTACGAGCAGTACTTC	CASSIAGYEQYF
-	-	TRBV5-8	TRBJ1-2	TGTGCCAGCAGCTTGGCGGTTGGCTACACCTTC	CASSLAVGYTF
-	once	TRBV18	TRBJ2-5	TGTGCCAGCTCACCGGAGATTAGAGAGACCCAGTACTTC	CASSPEIRETQYF
-	-	TRBV5-1	TRBJ1-3	TGCGCCAGCAGCGGCAAATCAGGGGATTCTGGAAACACCATATATTTT	CASSGKSGDSGNTIYF
-	-	TRBV6-5	TRBJ1-2	TGTGCCAGCAGTTACGTGGGGGGTAGCTATGGCTACACCTTC	CASSYVGGSYGYTF
TRBD2	-	TRBV6-5	TRBJ2-1	TGTGCCAGCCAAGGAACTAGCGGGCACAATGAGCAGTTCTTC	CASQGTSGHNEQFF
TRBD1	-	TRBV18	TRBJ2-7	TGTGCCAGCACGGACAGGGGGCCATACGAGCAGTACTTC	CASTDRGPYEQYF
-	few	TRBV2	TRBJ1-5	TGTGCCAGCGAGTTTAGGACGGGGGCAAGTCAGCCCCAGCATTTT	CASEFRTGASQPQHF
-	-	TRBV9	TRBJ1-1	TGTGCCAGCAGCCCCCGGGAAGGGCACCGTGGCACTGAAGCTTTCTTT	CASSPREGHRGTEAFF
-	-	TRBV7-2	TRBJ1-2	TGTGCCAGCAGCACACCTGGAGCAAACTATGGCTACACCTTC	CASSTPGANYGYTF
-	once	TRBV5-1	TRBJ1-5	TGCGCCAGCAGCCCCGGGGCGGGGCAGCCCCAGCATTTT	CASSPGAGQPQHF
TRBD1	-	TRBV10-3	TRBJ1-1	TGTGCCATCAGTGAGTCGGGACAGGGGAGGACTGAAGCTTTCTTT	CAISESGQGRTEAFF
-	-	TRBV4-1	TRBJ1-5	TGCGCCAGCAGCCTAGTGACCGGGACCTTCAATCAGCCCCAGCATTTT	CASSLVTGTFNQPQHF
-	-	TRBV28	TRBJ1-1	TGTGCCAGCAGTTTATTGGGGAAAGGGAACACTGAAGCTTTCTTT	CASSLLGKGNTEAFF
-	-	TRBV5-1	TRBJ1-1	TGCGCCAGCAGCTTGGAGCAGTACACTGAAGCTTTCTTT	CASSLEQYTEAFF
TRBD2	-	TRBV11-2	TRBJ2-1	TGTGCCAGCAGCTTAGGACTAGCGGGAGAGCAGTTCTTC	CASSLGLAGEQFF
-	-	TRBV10-2	TRBJ2-3	TGCGCCAGCAGGGAGGGGTCCACAGATACGCAGTATTTT	CASREGSTDTQYF
-	-	TRBV5-1	TRBJ1-5	TGCGCCAGCAGCTTGGGTATGGGTCAGCCCCAGCATTTT	CASSLGMGQPQHF
TRBD2	-	TRBV5-1	TRBJ2-1	TGCGCCAGCAGCTTTACTAGCGGGAGCTACAATGAGCAGTTCTTC	CASSFTSGSYNEQFF
-	-	TRBV15	TRBJ2-7	TGTGCCACCAGCGGAGGGGACCTATCAGGGGTCAGAACCTCCTACGAGCAGTACTTC	CATSGGDLSGVRTSYEQYF
-	-	TRBV9	TRBJ2-7	TGTGCCAGCAGCGCGCTGGGCACCTCCTACGAGCAGTACTTC	CASSALGTSYEQYF
-	-	TRBV15	TRBJ1-2	TGTGCCACCAGCAGAGATGGCAGCTATGGCTACACCTTC	CATSRDGSYGYTF
-	-	TRBV4-1	TRBJ2-1	TGCGCCAGCAGCCGCTTGGCGGCCCATGAGCAGTTCTTC	CASSRLAAHEQFF
-	-	TRBV24-1	TRBJ2-2	TGTGCCACCAGTCGGTCAGCTACTCGGGAGCTGTTTTTT	CATSRSATRELFF
TRBD2	-	TRBV27	TRBJ2-7	TGTGCCAGCAGTTTGACTAGCGGGGCCCGACAGCAGTACTTC	CASSLTSGARQQYF
TRBD1	-	TRBV5-5	TRBJ2-7	TGTGCCAGCAGCTGGTCTACAGGGGAAGGCTACGAGCAGTACTTC	CASSWSTGEGYEQYF
-	-	TRBV5-6	TRBJ2-7	TGTGCCAGCAGCTCTGGCCGGGGTGCGGTTCTCTACGAGCAGTACTTC	CASSSGRGAVLYEQYF
-	-	TRBV6-5	TRBJ1-2	TGTGCCAGCAGGGTGGACACTAACTATGGCTACACCTTC	CASRVDTNYGYTF
-	-	TRBV27	TRBJ2-5	TGTGCCAGCAGGCAACTAGCATCGGAGACCCAGTACTTC	CASRQLASETQYF
-	once	TRBV5-5	TRBJ2-7	TGTGCCAGCAGCTCGATCGGGAGCGGGCGCTCCTACGAGCAGTACTTC	CASSSIGSGRSYEQYF
TRBD1	-	TRBV4-1	TRBJ1-1	TGCGCCAGCAGCTTAGGGACAGGGGGCCGATACACTGAAGCTTTCTTT	CASSLGTGGRYTEAFF
TRBD2	once	TRBV30	TRBJ2-3	TGTGCCTGGATTCGGGGGCTAGCGGGAGTGGGGGATACGCAGTATTTT	CAWIRGLAGVGDTQYF
-	-	TRBV6-5	TRBJ2-7	TGTGCCAGCCAGGGCCGGATTACCTACGAGCAGTACTTC	CASQGRITYEQYF
-	few	TRBV9	TRBJ1-2	TGTGCCAGCAGCTTGGAGGGCGCCGGTGGCTACACCTTC	CASSLEGAGGYTF
-	few	TRBV19	TRBJ1-2	TGTGCCAGTACAGGGGTGACAGGTGGCTACACCTTC	CASTGVTGGYTF
-	-	TRBV6-4	TRBJ2-3	TGTGCCAGCAGTGAACAGTCTAGAGATACGCAGTATTTT	CASSEQSRDTQYF
-	-	TRBV28	TRBJ1-2	TGTGCCAGCAGTTTACTGACAGGTGGCACAACCTTC	CASSLLTGGTTF
TRBD1	few	TRBV10-2	TRBJ1-2	TGCGCCACCCGGGACAGGGCTGGCTACACCTTC	CATRDRAGYTF
-	once	TRBV15	TRBJ2-7	TGTGCCACCAGCAGAGATTCGGCGAGTTCCTACGAGCAGTACTTC	CATSRDSASSYEQYF
-	-	TRBV4-1	TRBJ1-5	TGCGCCAGCAGCCAAGATGACAGCTATCAGCCCCAGCATTTT	CASSQDDSYQPQHF
TRBD1	-	TRBV7-2	TRBJ1-5	TGTGCCAGCAGCTTGACAGGGACTAGCAATCAGCCCCAGCATTTT	CASSLTGTSNQPQHF
TRBD1	-	TRBV19	TRBJ1-2	TGTGCCTCAGAAGCGGACAGGAACTATGGCTACACCTTC	CASEADRNYGYTF
TRBD2	-	TRBV3-1/TRBV3-2	TRBJ2-1	TGTGCCAGCAGCCCCTCAACGGGACTAGTCTTTTATGAGCAGTTCTTC	CASSPSTGLVFYEQFF